Listed below are T cell receptor beta chains from one sample, sequenced in a study of blood T cell dynamics during melanoma immunotherapy. Some clones are missing from TCRdb's copy, which holds only in-frame ones; the method was immunoSEQ multiplex PCR. The profile covers fewer than 20,000 clones, with 80% to 95% appearing a single time and less than 2% taken by the ten largest. This sample comprised blood, obtained from a patient treated with checkpoint blockade. The receptors come from a human donor with melanoma. The CDR3 runs from the conserved cysteine through the conserved F or W. The D gene is left open where the match is weak. A clone size is listed for some rows: how often the clone was seen (once, few, many), or a class if it is expanded.

J: TRBJ2-7; D: -; size: once; V: TRBV18; length: 12; CDR3: CASSPGQHEQYF; DNA: TGTGCCAGCTCACCAGGGCAGCACGAGCAGTACTTC
J: TRBJ2-7; D: -; size: once; V: TRBV19; length: 13; CDR3: CASSMSPAYEQYF; DNA: TGTGCCAGTAGTATGTCGCCAGCCTACGAGCAGTACTTC
J: TRBJ2-1; D: TRBD1; size: -; V: TRBV6-5; length: 15; CDR3: CASSYSPTGGEEQFF; DNA: TGTGCCAGCAGTTATTCTCCGACAGGGGGGGAAGAGCAGTTCTTC
J: TRBJ2-7; D: TRBD2; size: -; V: TRBV5-6; length: 16; CDR3: CASSFLTSGTGGEQYF; DNA: TGTGCCAGCAGCTTCCTGACTAGCGGGACTGGGGGCGAGCAGTACTTC
J: TRBJ2-6; D: -; size: -; V: TRBV28; length: 13; CDR3: CASSPYGANVLTF; DNA: TGTGCCAGCAGCCCGTATGGGGCCAACGTCCTGACTTTC
J: TRBJ1-4; D: TRBD1; size: -; V: TRBV28; length: 17; CDR3: CASSTSDRAVTNEKLFF; DNA: TGTGCCAGCAGTACCTCGGACAGGGCGGTAACTAATGAAAAACTGTTTTTT
J: TRBJ2-5; D: -; size: -; V: TRBV7-3; length: 12; CDR3: CASSVYGETQYF; DNA: TGTGCCAGCAGCGTATACGGGGAGACCCAGTACTTC
J: TRBJ2-7; D: TRBD1; size: -; V: TRBV29-1; length: 17; CDR3: CSVEDSKGTGAIWEQYF; DNA: TGCAGCGTTGAAGATTCGAAGGGGACAGGAGCAATCTGGGAGCAGTACTTC
J: TRBJ1-2; D: -; size: -; V: TRBV5-1; length: 16; CDR3: CASSLGRSSSNYGYTF; DNA: TGCGCCAGCTCCTTAGGACGGTCATCCTCTAACTATGGCTACACCTTC
J: TRBJ1-4; D: -; size: -; V: TRBV5-1; length: 12; CDR3: CASSLSGEKLFF; DNA: TGCGCCAGCAGCCTCTCAGGGGAAAAACTGTTTTTT
J: TRBJ2-4; D: -; size: -; V: TRBV19; length: 15; CDR3: CASSIVDLAKNIQYF; DNA: TGTGCCAGTAGTATAGTCGACTTAGCCAAAAACATTCAGTACTTC
J: TRBJ2-7; D: TRBD2; size: -; V: TRBV5-1; length: 13; CDR3: CASSSTGGYEQYF; DNA: TGCGCCAGCAGCTCCACGGGGGGGTACGAGCAGTACTTC
J: TRBJ2-1; D: -; size: -; V: TRBV1; length: 14; CDR3: CTSSPRHGSDEQFF; DNA: TGCACCAGCAGCCCACGACATGGGAGTGATGAGCAGTTCTTC
J: TRBJ1-2; D: -; size: -; V: TRBV4-1; length: 15; CDR3: CASSQEITDNYGYTF; DNA: TGCGCCAGCAGCCAAGAGATAACGGATAACTATGGCTACACCTTC
J: TRBJ2-7; D: TRBD2; size: -; V: TRBV18; length: 17; CDR3: CASSPYLQREGPNEQYF; DNA: TGTGCCAGCTCACCCTACTTGCAGCGGGAGGGCCCCAACGAGCAGTACTTC
J: TRBJ2-7; D: -; size: -; V: TRBV28; length: 16; CDR3: CASRPHARGFGYEQYF; DNA: TGTGCCAGCAGGCCCCACGCCAGGGGCTTCGGCTACGAGCAGTACTTC
J: TRBJ1-1; D: -; size: -; V: TRBV7-9; length: 13; CDR3: CASSLAMNTEAFF; DNA: TGTGCCAGCAGCTTAGCCATGAACACTGAAGCTTTCTTT
J: TRBJ2-1; D: -; size: -; V: TRBV7-9; length: 15; CDR3: CASSLDGRSYNEQFF; DNA: TGTGCCAGCAGCTTAGACGGGCGCTCCTACAATGAGCAGTTCTTC
J: TRBJ2-2; D: TRBD1; size: -; V: TRBV7-8; length: 16; CDR3: CASSGWGQGNTGELFF; DNA: TGTGCCAGCAGCGGGTGGGGACAGGGAAACACCGGGGAGCTGTTTTTT
J: TRBJ2-3; D: TRBD2; size: -; V: TRBV5-1; length: 21; CDR3: CASSDPGLAGGLRDSTDTQYF; DNA: TGCGCCAGCAGCGACCCGGGACTAGCGGGAGGGTTGAGAGATAGCACAGATACGCAGTATTTT
J: TRBJ2-2; D: -; size: -; V: TRBV7-9; length: 14; CDR3: CASSLGVNTGELFF; DNA: TGTGCCAGCAGCTTAGGGGTGAACACCGGGGAGCTGTTTTTT
J: TRBJ2-1; D: TRBD1; size: -; V: TRBV30; length: 15; CDR3: CAWRSTGTGANEQFF; DNA: TGTGCCTGGAGAAGTACCGGGACAGGGGCCAATGAGCAGTTCTTC
J: TRBJ2-2; D: -; size: once; V: TRBV29-1; length: 14; CDR3: CSVVSGVGTGELFF; DNA: TGCAGCGTTGTATCGGGAGTGGGCACCGGGGAGCTGTTTTTT
J: TRBJ1-1; D: -; size: -; V: TRBV19; length: 13; CDR3: CACSWNMNTEAFF; DNA: TGTGCCTGTTCGTGGAACATGAACACTGAAGCTTTCTTT
J: TRBJ2-2; D: TRBD1; size: -; V: TRBV7-8; length: 17; CDR3: CASSLAPDRAGSGELFF; DNA: TGTGCCAGCAGCTTAGCCCCGGACAGGGCGGGGAGCGGGGAGCTGTTTTTT
J: TRBJ2-3; D: -; size: -; V: TRBV4-1; length: 16; CDR3: CASNALGSLSTDTQYF; DNA: TGCGCCAGCAACGCGTTGGGGAGCCTTAGCACAGATACGCAGTATTTT
J: TRBJ1-4; D: TRBD1; size: -; V: TRBV19; length: 15; CDR3: CASSSSGTALEKLFF; DNA: TGTGCCAGTAGTTCCTCCGGGACAGCATTAGAAAAACTGTTTTTT